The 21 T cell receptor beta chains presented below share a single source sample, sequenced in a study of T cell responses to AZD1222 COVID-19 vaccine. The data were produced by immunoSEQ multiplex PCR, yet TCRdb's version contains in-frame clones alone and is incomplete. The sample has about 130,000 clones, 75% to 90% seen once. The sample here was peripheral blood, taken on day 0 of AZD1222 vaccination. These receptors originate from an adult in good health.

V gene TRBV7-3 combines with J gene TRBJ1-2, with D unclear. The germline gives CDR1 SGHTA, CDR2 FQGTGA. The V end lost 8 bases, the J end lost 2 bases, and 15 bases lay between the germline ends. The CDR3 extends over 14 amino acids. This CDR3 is CASGYGGRNYGYTF. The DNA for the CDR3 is TGTGCCAGCGGCTACGGAGGGAGGAACTATGGCTACACCTTC.

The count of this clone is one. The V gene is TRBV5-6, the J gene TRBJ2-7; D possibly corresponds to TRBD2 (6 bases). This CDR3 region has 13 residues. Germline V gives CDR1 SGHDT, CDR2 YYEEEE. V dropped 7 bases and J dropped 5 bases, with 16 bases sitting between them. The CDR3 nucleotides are TGTGCCAGCGAAGACGGTGGGAGGAACGAGCAGTACTTC. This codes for CASEDGGRNEQYF.

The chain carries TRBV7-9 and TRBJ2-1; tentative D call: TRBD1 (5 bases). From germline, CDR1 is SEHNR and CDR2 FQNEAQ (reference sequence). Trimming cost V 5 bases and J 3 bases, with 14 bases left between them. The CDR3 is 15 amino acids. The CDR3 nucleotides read TGTGCCAGCAGCCCTCGAAGGGGAAACTACAATGAGCAGTTCTTC. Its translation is CASSPRRGNYNEQFF.

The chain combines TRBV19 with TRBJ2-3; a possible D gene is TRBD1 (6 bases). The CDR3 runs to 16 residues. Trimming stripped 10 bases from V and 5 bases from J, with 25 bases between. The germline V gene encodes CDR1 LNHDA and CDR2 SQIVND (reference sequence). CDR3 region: CATTSAPGTPRDTQYF. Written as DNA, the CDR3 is TGTGCCACTACGTCTGCTCCCGGGACACCGCGAGATACGCAGTATTTT.

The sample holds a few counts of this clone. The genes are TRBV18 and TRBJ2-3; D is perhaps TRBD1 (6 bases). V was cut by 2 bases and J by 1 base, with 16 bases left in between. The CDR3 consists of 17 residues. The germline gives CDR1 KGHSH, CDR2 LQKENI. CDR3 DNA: TGTGCCAGCTCACCAAGGTACAGGGAAGACGGCACAGATACGCAGTATTTT. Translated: CASSPRYREDGTDTQYF.

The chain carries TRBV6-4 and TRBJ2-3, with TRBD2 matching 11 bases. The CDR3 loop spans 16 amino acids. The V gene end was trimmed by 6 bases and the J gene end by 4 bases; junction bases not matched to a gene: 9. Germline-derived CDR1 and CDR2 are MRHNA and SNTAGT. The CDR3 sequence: CASSPRASGGSDTQYF. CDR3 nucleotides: TGTGCCAGCAGCCCCCGGGCTAGCGGGGGGTCAGATACGCAGTATTTT.

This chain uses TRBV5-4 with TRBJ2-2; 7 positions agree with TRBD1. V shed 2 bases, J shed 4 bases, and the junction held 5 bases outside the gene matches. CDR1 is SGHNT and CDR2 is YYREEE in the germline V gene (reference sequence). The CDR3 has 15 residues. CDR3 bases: TGTGCCAGCAGCTTCCCGGGACAGAGCACCGGGGAGCTGTTTTTT. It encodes CASSFPGQSTGELFF.

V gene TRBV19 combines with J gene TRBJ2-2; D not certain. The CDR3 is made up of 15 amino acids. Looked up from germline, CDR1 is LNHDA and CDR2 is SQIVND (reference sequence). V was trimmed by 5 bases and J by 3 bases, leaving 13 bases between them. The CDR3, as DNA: TGTGCCAGTAGTTGGGGTATACTGGACACCGGGGAGCTGTTTTTT. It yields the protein CASSWGILDTGELFF.

This CDR3 is CASSPIGGSGNTIYF. As DNA, the CDR3 is TGTGCCAGCAGCCCCATTGGAGGCTCTGGAAACACCATATATTTT. The V and J genes are TRBV7-3 and TRBJ1-3; no firm D call. CDR3 length equals 15 residues. CDR1 is SGHTA, CDR2 FQGTGA, per germline. V lost 5 bases and J lost 0, with 11 bases in between.

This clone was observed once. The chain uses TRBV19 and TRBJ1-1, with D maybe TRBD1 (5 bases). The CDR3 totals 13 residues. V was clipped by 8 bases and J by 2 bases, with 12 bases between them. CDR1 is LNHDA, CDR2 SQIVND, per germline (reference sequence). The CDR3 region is CASSQASNTEAFF. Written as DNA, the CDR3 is TGTGCCAGTTCACAGGCCTCAAACACTGAAGCTTTCTTT. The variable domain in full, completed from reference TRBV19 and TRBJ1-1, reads DGGITQSPKYLFRKEGQNVTLSCEQNLNHDAMYWYRQDPGQGLRLIYYSQIVNDFQKGDIAEGYSVSREKKESFPLTVTSAQKNPTAFYLCASSQASNTEAFFGQGTRLTVV.

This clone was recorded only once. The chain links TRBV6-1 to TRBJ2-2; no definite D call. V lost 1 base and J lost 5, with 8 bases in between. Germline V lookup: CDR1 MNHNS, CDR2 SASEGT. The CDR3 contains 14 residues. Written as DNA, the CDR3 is TGTGCCAGCAGTGAAGTACGGAAAACCGGGGAGCTGTTTTTT. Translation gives CASSEVRKTGELFF.

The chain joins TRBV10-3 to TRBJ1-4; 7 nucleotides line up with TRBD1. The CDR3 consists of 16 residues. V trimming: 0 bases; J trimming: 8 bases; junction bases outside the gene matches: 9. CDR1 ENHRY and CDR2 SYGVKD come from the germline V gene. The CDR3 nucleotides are TGTGCCATCAGTGAGTCTGGAGCAGGGGGTGGCGAAAAACTGTTTTTT. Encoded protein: CAISESGAGGGEKLFF.

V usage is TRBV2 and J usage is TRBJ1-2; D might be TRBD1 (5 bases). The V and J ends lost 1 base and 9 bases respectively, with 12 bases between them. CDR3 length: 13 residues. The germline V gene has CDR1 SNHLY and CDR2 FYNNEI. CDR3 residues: CASSEEPPGRYTF. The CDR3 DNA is TGTGCCAGCAGTGAAGAGCCGCCGGGACGCTACACCTTC. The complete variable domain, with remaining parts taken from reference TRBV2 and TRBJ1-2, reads EPEVTQTPSHQVTQMGQEVILRCVPISNHLYFYWYRQILGQKVEFLVSFYNNEISEKSEIFDDQFSVERPDGSNFTLKIRSTKLEDSAMYFCASSEEPPGRYTFGSGTRLTVV.

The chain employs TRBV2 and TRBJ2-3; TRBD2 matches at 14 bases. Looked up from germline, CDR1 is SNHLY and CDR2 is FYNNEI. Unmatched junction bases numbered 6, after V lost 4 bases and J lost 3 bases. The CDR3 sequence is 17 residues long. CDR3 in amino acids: CASSAMTSGGATDTQYF. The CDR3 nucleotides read TGTGCCAGCAGTGCCATGACTAGCGGGGGGGCTACAGATACGCAGTATTTT.

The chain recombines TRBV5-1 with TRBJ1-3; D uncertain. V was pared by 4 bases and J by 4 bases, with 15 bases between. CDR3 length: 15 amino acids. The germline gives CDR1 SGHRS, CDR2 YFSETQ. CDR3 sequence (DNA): TGCGCCAGCAGCCTGGGTAGGGTATCAGGAAACACCATATATTTT. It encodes CASSLGRVSGNTIYF.

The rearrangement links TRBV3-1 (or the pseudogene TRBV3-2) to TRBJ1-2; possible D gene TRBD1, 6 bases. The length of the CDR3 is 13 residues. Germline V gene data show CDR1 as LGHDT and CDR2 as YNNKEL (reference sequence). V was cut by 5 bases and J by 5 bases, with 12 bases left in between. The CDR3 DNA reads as TGTGCCAGCAGCATACAGGGTGAATATGGCTACACCTTC. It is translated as CASSIQGEYGYTF.

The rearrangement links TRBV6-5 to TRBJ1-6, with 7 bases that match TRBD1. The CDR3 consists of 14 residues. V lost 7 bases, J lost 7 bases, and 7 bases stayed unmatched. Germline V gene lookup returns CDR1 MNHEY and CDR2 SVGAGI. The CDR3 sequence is CASTRGSENSPLHF. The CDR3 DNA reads TGTGCCAGCACCAGGGGGTCAGAAAATTCACCCCTCCACTTT.

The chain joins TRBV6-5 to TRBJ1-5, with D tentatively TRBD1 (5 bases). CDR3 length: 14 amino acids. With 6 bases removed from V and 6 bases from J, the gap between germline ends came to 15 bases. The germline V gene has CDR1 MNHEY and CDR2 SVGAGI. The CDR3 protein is CASSLDPGGQPQHF. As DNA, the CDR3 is TGTGCCAGCAGCCTGGACCCGGGGGGTCAGCCCCAGCATTTT.

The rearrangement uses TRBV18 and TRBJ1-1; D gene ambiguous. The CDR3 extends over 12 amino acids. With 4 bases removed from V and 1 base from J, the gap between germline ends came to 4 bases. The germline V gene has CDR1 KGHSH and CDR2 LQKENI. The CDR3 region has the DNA TGTGCCAGCTCACGGACGAACACTGAAGCTTTCTTT. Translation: CASSRTNTEAFF.

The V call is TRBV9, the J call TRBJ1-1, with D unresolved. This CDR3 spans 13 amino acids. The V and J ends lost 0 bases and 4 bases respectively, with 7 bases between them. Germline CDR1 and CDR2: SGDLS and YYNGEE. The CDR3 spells CASSVGPGTEAFF. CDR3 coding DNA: TGTGCCAGCAGCGTAGGCCCGGGCACTGAAGCTTTCTTT.

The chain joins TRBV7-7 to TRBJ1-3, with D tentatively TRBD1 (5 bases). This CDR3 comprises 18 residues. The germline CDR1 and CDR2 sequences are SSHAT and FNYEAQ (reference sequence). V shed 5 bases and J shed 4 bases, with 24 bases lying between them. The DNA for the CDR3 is TGTGCCAGCAGCCCTGTTGGAGGGGCCCTGAAACGAGGAAACACCATATATTTT. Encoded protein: CASSPVGGALKRGNTIYF.